Sequencing of this TCR beta chain was carried out in a study of blood T cell repertoires in COVID-19. Overall study: Acute-phase and convalescent COVID-19 samples originated in the United States, Italy and Spain. The analysed material was cDNA or gDNA that came from T cells, B-cell-depleted T cells, or PBMCs.

In the original workflow: Quantification of nucleated cells was approximated via reference gene primer amplification. Profiled with immunoSEQ multiplex PCR; TCRdb holds only in-frame clones, not every one. V and J calls and clone size come straight from that table; D and trimming were deduced from the DNA. The sample has approximately 100,000 clones; about 79% are singletons. Trimming cost V 2 bases and J 0 bases, with 11 bases left between them. The CDR3 contains 16 residues. Germline CDR1 reads SGHRS; CDR2 reads YFSETQ. The chain carries TRBV5-1 and TRBJ2-2; maybe TRBD1 (6 bases). Sequencing input: peripheral blood. The clonotype originates from a man aged 60 to 69 with acute or convalescent COVID-19. CDR3 sequence: CASSFTGTSNTGELFF. The DNA for the CDR3 is TGCGCCAGCAGCTTTACCGGGACATCGAACACCGGGGAGCTGTTTTTT.